One sample yielded the 31 T cell receptor beta chains listed below, sequenced in a study of regulatory T cells in long-lasting Graves disease (dated by TCRdb to the early 2020s). Explained via the paper, the time point label denotes: persistent/refractory GD, antithyroid drugs over 5 years with positive TRAb. RNA was extracted from PBMCs in TRIzol for both TCR sequencing and RNA sequencing. The receptor library was made with multiplex PCR. Sequencing used an Illumina HiSeq 4000. To build TCR beta libraries, CDR3 regions were amplified by Arm-PCR using iRepertoire HTBI primers. In TCRdb, the public reads were trimmed at Q25 with fastp and aligned with MiXCR, with productive beta chains retained. When rows share a CDR3 protein, they turn into one entry using the most common DNA and genes. The sample contains about 400,000 distinct CDR3 sequences, less than 25% of them found a single time. More than 20% of the sample goes to the ten largest clones.

Sequences were derived from peripheral blood mononuclear cells (PBMCs), sampled when the disease was refractory, from a patient treated with antithyroid drugs. The receptors were gathered from a female donor with Graves disease.

This clonotype was counted ten times or more. This sequence joins TRBV2 and TRBJ1-4; no reliable D call. Germline lookup yields CDR1 SNHLY and CDR2 FYNNEI. The CDR3 totals 18 residues. V lost 5 bases, J lost 0 bases, and 19 bases lay in between. CDR3 protein: CASSRSQKLDTTNEKLFF. The CDR3, as DNA: TGTGCCAGCAGTCGCTCCCAGAAACTAGACACAACTAATGAAAAACTGTTTTTT.

The table lists this clonotype with many counts. The chain uses TRBV20-1 and TRBJ2-7; the match to TRBD2 covers 12 bases. This CDR3 is 16 amino acids long. Unmatched junction bases numbered 6, after V lost 0 bases and J lost 3 bases. Germline CDR1 and CDR2: DFQATT and SNEGSKA (reference sequence). CDR3 protein: CSARDAVLAGGYEQYF. The CDR3, as DNA: TGCAGTGCTAGAGATGCGGTACTAGCGGGGGGCTACGAGCAGTACTTC.

A few counts support this clonotype. The chain has TRBV5-1 and TRBJ2-2, with 8 bases matching TRBD1. V dropped 0 bases and J dropped 6; count of bases not matched to a gene: 7. Germline V lookup: CDR1 SGHRS, CDR2 YFSETQ. CDR3 length equals 16 residues. CDR3 amino acids: CASSLDGQGSPGELFF. The CDR3 nucleotides are TGCGCCAGCAGCTTGGATGGACAGGGAAGTCCCGGGGAGCTGTTTTTT.

This clonotype was counted between two and nine times. The chain joins TRBV6-2 or TRBV6-3 to TRBJ1-1; maybe TRBD1 (5 bases). Germline-derived CDR1 and CDR2 are MNHEY and SVGEGT. The CDR3 totals 17 residues. Trimming removed 0 bases from V and 1 base from J, with 15 bases in between. CDR3 residues: CASSYSETGQKNTEAFF. The CDR3, as DNA: TGTGCCAGCAGTTACTCAGAGACGGGGCAGAAGAACACTGAAGCTTTCTTT.

This clonotype was seen ten or more times. The chain combines TRBV9 with TRBJ1-2, with a weak D call TRBD1 (5 bases). The ends were cut back, 3 bases at V and 0 bases at J, with 15 bases in the middle. CDR3 length equals 16 residues. The germline CDR1 and CDR2 sequences are SGDLS and YYNGEE. The CDR3 region is CASSATGTAANYGYTF. The CDR3 nucleotides are TGTGCCAGCAGCGCTACCGGGACCGCGGCTAACTATGGCTACACCTTC.

This clonotype showed up just a few times. This chain uses TRBV5-1 with TRBJ2-7; 8 bases match TRBD2. This CDR3 spans 13 amino acids. CDR1 is SGHRS, CDR2 YFSETQ, per germline. V lost 6 bases and J lost 4; bases outside the gene matches: 6. For the CDR3, the DNA is TGCGCCAGCAAGAGCGGGAGTTTTTACGAGCAGTACTTC. Encoded protein: CASKSGSFYEQYF.

V gene TRBV29-1 combines with J gene TRBJ1-1, with D unresolved. V was cut by 1 base and J by 1 base, with 7 bases left in between. This CDR3 has 13 residues. Germline lookup yields CDR1 SQVTM and CDR2 ANQGSEA. The CDR3 sequence is CSVEVSGNTEAFF. CDR3 in DNA: TGCAGCGTTGAAGTTTCGGGGAACACTGAAGCTTTCTTT.

CDR3 region: CATSRGTGEGGELFF. The CDR3, as DNA: TGTGCCACCAGCAGAGGGACAGGGGAAGGCGGGGAGCTGTTTTTT. The chain has TRBV15 and TRBJ2-2; 9 bases align to TRBD1. CDR3 length: 15 residues. Germline V CDR1 and CDR2: LNHNV, YYDKDF (reference sequence). V shed 1 base and J 7 bases; nucleotides not matched to a gene: 4.

This clonotype was detected many times. This CDR3 is CASSLGTGGNTIYF. The CDR3 nucleotides are TGTGCCAGCAGCCTCGGGACAGGGGGAAACACCATATATTTT. V is TRBV2 and J is TRBJ1-3; the match to TRBD1 covers 9 bases. The germline V gene has CDR1 SNHLY and CDR2 FYNNEI. After removal of 6 bases from V and 4 bases from J, the junction contained 4 bases not matched to a gene. The CDR3 is 14 residues long.

This clonotype was picked up a small number of times. J is TRBJ1-1 and V is TRBV20-1, with TRBD1 matching 8 bases. Trimming at V came to 2 bases and at J to 3 bases, leaving 5 bases not matched to a gene. The CDR3 extends over 14 amino acids. The germline V gene encodes CDR1 DFQATT and CDR2 SNEGSKA (reference sequence). The CDR3 is CSARSDRGDTEAFF. The CDR3, as DNA: TGCAGTGCTAGATCCGACAGGGGCGACACTGAAGCTTTCTTT.

This clonotype appeared many times. The CDR3 loop is CASGFGTSEAFF. CDR3 DNA sequence: TGTGCTAGTGGTTTCGGGACATCTGAAGCTTTCTTT. This chain links TRBV12-5 with TRBJ1-1, with D perhaps matching TRBD1 (6 bases). The V end lost 3 bases, the J end lost 6 bases, and 8 bases lay between the germline ends. Germline V lookup: CDR1 LGHNT, CDR2 FRNRAP. The CDR3 spans 12 residues.

This clonotype has only a few counts. The chain joins TRBV19 to TRBJ2-5; D is undetermined. The CDR3 spans 12 residues. Trimming shortened V by 5 bases and J by 5 bases, and 9 bases separated the two germline ends. Looked up from germline, CDR1 is LNHDA and CDR2 is SQIVND (reference sequence). Here the CDR3 reads CASSFAAETQYF. CDR3 bases: TGTGCCAGTAGTTTCGCGGCGGAGACCCAGTACTTC.

V and J are TRBV7-2 and TRBJ1-3; D is undetermined. Deletions cut 5 bases from V and 4 bases from J, with 12 bases between. Germline V gene lookup returns CDR1 SGHTA and CDR2 FQGNSA. The CDR3 is made up of 14 amino acids. The CDR3 DNA is TGTGCCAGCAGCCCCCTACAATCGGGAAACACCATATATTTT. Translated, it gives CASSPLQSGNTIYF.

This clonotype was found many times. The rearrangement joins TRBV12-3 or TRBV12-4 to TRBJ2-7; D ambiguous. V was cut by 6 bases and J by 6 bases, with 12 bases left in between. The CDR3 spans 12 residues. The CDR3 DNA sequence: TGTGCCAGCAGCTTACGGGTGGGCGAGCAGTACTTC. Its translation is CASSLRVGEQYF.

This clonotype has a count of ten or more. V usage is TRBV11-2 and J usage is TRBJ1-1, with D tentatively TRBD1 (6 bases). Trimming removed 3 bases at V and 5 bases at J, with 16 bases between. Germline V gene sequence: CDR1 SGHAT, CDR2 FQNNGV. CDR3 length: 15 residues. The CDR3 sequence is CASSFDTGFGTEAFF. CDR3 nucleotide sequence: TGTGCCAGCAGCTTCGACACAGGGTTTGGGACTGAAGCTTTCTTT.

This clonotype was recorded at least ten times. CDR3 protein: CASRPVRSANTGELFF. DNA of the CDR3: TGTGCCAGCAGACCGGTACGGAGCGCGAACACCGGGGAGCTGTTTTTT. The chain carries TRBV28 and TRBJ2-2, with D unresolved. This CDR3 contains 16 residues. Germline CDR1 and CDR2: MDHEN and SYDVKM. Trimming stripped 6 bases from V and 0 bases from J, with 14 bases between. The variable domain in full, with the rest retrieved from reference TRBV28 and TRBJ2-2, is DVKVTQSSRYLVKRTGEKVFLECVQDMDHENMFWYRQDPGLGLRLIYFSYDVKMKEKGDIPEGYSVSREKKERFSLILESASTNQTSMYLCASRPVRSANTGELFFGEGSRLTVL.

This clonotype came up many times. V and J are TRBV7-2 and TRBJ2-1; no reliable D call. Germline V lookup: CDR1 SGHTA, CDR2 FQGNSA. CDR3 length equals 13 residues. Trimming took 6 bases from V and 6 from J, leaving 12 bases between them. This CDR3 reads CASRQLASNEQFF. The CDR3, as DNA: TGTGCCAGCAGACAATTGGCCTCCAATGAGCAGTTCTTC. The full variable domain, rest sourced from reference TRBV7-2 and TRBJ2-1, is GAGVSQSPSNKVTEKGKDVELRCDPISGHTALYWYRQSLGQGLEFLIYFQGNSAPDKSGLPSDRFSAERTGGSVSTLTIQRTQQEDSAVYLCASRQLASNEQFFGPGTRLTVL.

This clonotype was seen many times. This sequence joins TRBV28 and TRBJ2-7, with 8 bases that match TRBD1. CDR1 and CDR2 (germline): MDHEN, SYDVKM. V shed 7 bases and J 6 bases; nucleotides not matched to a gene: 2. CDR3 size: 11 residues. CDR3 in amino acids: CASNTGGEQYF. The CDR3 DNA follows: TGTGCCAGCAATACAGGGGGCGAGCAGTACTTC.

The chain links TRBV19 to TRBJ2-5; a weak D match, TRBD2 (6 bases). Deletions cut 2 bases from V and 5 bases from J, with 15 bases between. This CDR3 has 15 amino acids. CDR1 and CDR2 (germline): LNHDA, SQIVND (reference sequence). The CDR3 sequence is CASSIMGLGGETQYF. The CDR3 DNA follows: TGTGCCAGTAGTATAATGGGACTCGGAGGTGAGACCCAGTACTTC.

This clonotype turned up a few times. The chain joins TRBV6-9 to TRBJ1-1; no clear D gene. The CDR3 consists of 14 residues. CDR1 is MNHGY and CDR2 is SVAAGI in the germline V gene. Trimming cost V 3 bases and J 1 base, with 9 bases left between them. The CDR3 nucleotides are TGTGCCAGCAGTTACTCCTATGAGAACACTGAAGCTTTCTTT. Translating it yields CASSYSYENTEAFF.

This clonotype was found many times. The CDR3 sequence is CAIRKDGNTEAFF. The CDR3, as DNA: TGTGCCATCAGAAAGGACGGGAACACTGAAGCTTTCTTT. The V call is TRBV10-3, the J call TRBJ1-1; D gene ambiguous. This CDR3 region has 13 residues. Per germline, CDR1 ENHRY and CDR2 SYGVKD. V was pared by 6 bases and J by 1 base, with 9 bases between.

At least ten counts were recorded for this clonotype. This sequence joins TRBV2 and TRBJ1-2; tentative D call: TRBD1 (5 bases). Germline assignment: CDR1 SNHLY and CDR2 FYNNEI. V lost 4 bases, J lost 7 bases, and 10 bases lay in between. The CDR3 has 12 residues. The CDR3 bases are TGTGCCAGCAGTGGAACGCAGGGTGGCTACACCTTC. Translating gives CASSGTQGGYTF. The full variable domain, completed using reference TRBV2 and TRBJ1-2, is EPEVTQTPSHQVTQMGQEVILRCVPISNHLYFYWYRQILGQKVEFLVSFYNNEISEKSEIFDDQFSVERPDGSNFTLKIRSTKLEDSAMYFCASSGTQGGYTFGSGTRLTVV.

This clonotype appeared many times. The chain recombines TRBV6-2 or TRBV6-3 with TRBJ1-3; D not certain. The CDR3 has 15 residues. Trimming took 5 bases from V and 0 from J, leaving 11 bases between them. Germline V gives CDR1 MNHEY, CDR2 SVGEGT. The CDR3 sequence: CASSEQAGSGNTIYF. CDR3 nucleotide sequence: TGTGCCAGCAGTGAACAAGCGGGCTCTGGAAACACCATATATTTT.

The chain joins TRBV20-1 to TRBJ2-7, with 9 bases aligning to TRBD2. V trimming: 3 bases; J trimming: 7 bases; junction bases outside the gene matches: 13. CDR1 is DFQATT, CDR2 SNEGSKA, per germline (reference sequence). This CDR3 region has 15 residues. The CDR3 DNA follows: TGCAGTGCTAGCGGGGTTAGCGGGAGTCCATGGGAGCAGTACTTC. It specifies CSASGVSGSPWEQYF.

The genes are TRBV6-2 or TRBV6-3 and TRBJ2-7, with 7 positions matching TRBD2. Losses at the gene ends were 6 bases for V and 6 bases for J; bases not matched to a gene: 11. Germline V gene sequence: CDR1 MNHEY, CDR2 SVGEGT. This CDR3 contains 14 residues. The CDR3 bases are TGTGCCAGCAGCAAAAGCGGGACTGCACTCGAGCAGTACTTC. Residues: CASSKSGTALEQYF.

V and J are TRBV11-2 and TRBJ1-2, with 8 positions matching TRBD1. The CDR3 has 19 amino acids. The V segment lost 5 bases and the J segment 3 bases; nucleotides outside the gene matches: 20. CDR1 is SGHAT and CDR2 is FQNNGV in the germline V gene. The CDR3 loop is CASSLGTWSAGGSYYGYTF. CDR3 DNA: TGTGCCAGCAGCCTAGGGACCTGGTCGGCAGGGGGCTCTTACTATGGCTACACCTTC.

This clonotype was observed many times. The chain carries TRBV28 and TRBJ2-7; 10 nucleotides line up with TRBD2. CDR1 is MDHEN, CDR2 SYDVKM, per germline. The CDR3 sequence is 17 residues long. V gave up 3 bases and J gave up 5 bases; unmatched junction bases: 13. CDR3 amino acids: CASSLNRGSGGTHEQYF. CDR3 DNA: TGTGCCAGCAGTTTGAATCGGGGTAGCGGGGGGACCCACGAGCAGTACTTC.

In its sample, this clonotype was seen a few times. The CDR3 region is CSATLPRPGVGAGDIQYF. As DNA, the CDR3 is TGCAGTGCTACATTACCCCGGCCCGGGGTTGGGGCAGGGGACATTCAGTACTTC. The chain combines TRBV20-1 with TRBJ2-4; D possibly corresponds to TRBD1 (6 bases). V gave up 4 bases and J gave up 8 bases, with 30 bases separating them. Germline V CDR1 and CDR2: DFQATT, SNEGSKA (reference sequence). This CDR3 comprises 18 residues.

The V and J genes are TRBV4-3 and TRBJ2-7; no clear D gene. CDR3 length: 15 amino acids. With 0 bases removed from V and 0 bases from J, the gap between germline ends came to 9 bases. The V gene's germline CDR1 is LGHNA and CDR2 YSLEER. CDR3 nucleotides: TGCGCCAGCAGCCAAGATATCGGCCCCTCCTACGAGCAGTACTTC. Protein: CASSQDIGPSYEQYF.

The chain links TRBV27 to TRBJ1-6, with D perhaps matching TRBD1 (5 bases). The CDR3 is made up of 14 amino acids. The V and J ends lost 5 bases and 6 bases respectively, with 11 bases between them. The germline CDR1 and CDR2 sequences are MNHEY and SMNVEV (reference sequence). As DNA, the CDR3 is TGTGCCAGCAGTCTCCGGGACCTTAATTCACCCCTCCACTTT. It translates to CASSLRDLNSPLHF.

This clonotype was detected many times. This rearrangement joins TRBV28 to TRBJ1-2; TRBD1 aligns across 7 bases. The CDR3 covers 13 residues. The germline V gene encodes CDR1 MDHEN and CDR2 SYDVKM. V shed 5 bases, J shed 4 bases, and the junction held 4 bases outside the gene matches. As DNA, the CDR3 is TGTGCCAGCAGTCCCACAGGGGTCTATGGCTACACCTTC. It codes for CASSPTGVYGYTF.